This TCR beta chain was retrieved from a study of OX40 agonist ivuxolimab in advanced cancers. Points from the study as a whole: Expanded peripheral T cells had an undetermined antigen specificity. Dose levels from 0.1 to 3.0 mg/kg saw CD4+ and CD8+ blood T cells expand clonally by week 6.

As regards this clone: What it binds is not known.

V was pared by 2 bases and J by 6 bases, with 18 bases between. The length of the CDR3 is 16 residues. Germline CDR1 and CDR2: SGHAT and FQNNGV. The study sampled blood at baseline, cycle 4 day 1, and cycle 7 day 1. Sequencing was performed with immunoSEQ multiplex PCR; in TCRdb, only in-frame clones are kept and a portion is missing. The table includes tens of thousands of clones, approximately 90% detected once. This specimen was CD4+ or CD8+ T cells sorted from blood, taken in a trial of the OX40 agonist ivuxolimab. The chain has TRBV11-2 and TRBJ2-3; D possibly corresponds to TRBD2 (6 bases). The sequence was collected from an adult with an advanced solid tumor such as melanoma, head and neck, liver or kidney cancer. The CDR3 here is CASSLIRGSLVDTQYF. The CDR3 bases are TGTGCCAGCAGCTTAATCCGGGGGTCGTTGGTGGATACGCAGTATTTT.